This TCR beta chain is from a study of blood T cell repertoires in COVID-19. Study-wide context: Spain, Italy and the United States supplied samples that represented acute and convalescent COVID-19. T cells, B-cell-depleted T cells, or PBMCs provided the cDNA or gDNA that served as material.

The V gene's germline CDR1 is SGHVS and CDR2 FQNEAQ. Trimming took off 0 bases at V and 2 bases at J, with 14 bases between the two ends. The CDR3 length is 17 residues. This clone is a singleton in its sample. Original processing notes: It was from reference gene primer amplification that nucleated cell counts were estimated. Generated by immunoSEQ multiplex PCR, the TCRdb table keeps only in-frame clones and is missing some. Clone size and the V and J calls come from that table; the DNA yielded D and trimming. Among almost 85,000 clones listed, 83% were seen once. The receptor was isolated from a man at least 80 years old with active or convalescent COVID-19. This chain uses TRBV7-8 with TRBJ1-3, with a possible D match to TRBD1 (5 bases). Sequenced: peripheral blood. The CDR3 coding sequence is TGTGCCAGCAGCTTAGCCCTGGGACTGAACGCTGGAAACACCATATATTTT. Translated, it gives CASSLALGLNAGNTIYF.